This T cell receptor beta chain was documented in a study of T cells in localized non-small cell lung cancer (dated by TCRdb to the early 2020s). About the investigation overall: T cell repertoires of hundreds of early-stage NSCLC patients were analyzed, with tumors being compared against uninvolved tumor-adjacent lungs. The cohort was made up of a few hundred treatment-naive NSCLC patients whose localized lung tumors had been resected. The mean age of the NSCLC patients was approximately 71 years, with 120 to 150 men and 107 women.

Germline trimming amounts to 8 bases on V and 1 base on J, with 2 as the count of junction bases outside the gene matches. CDR1 and CDR2, looked up from the germline V gene (reference sequence), are LNHNV and YYDKDF. Measured from the cysteine to the phenylalanine, the CDR3 is 13 residues long. Only the CDR3 DNA is retained, 39 bases long and in frame from the first base. TCR beta CDR3 regions were sequenced from DNA using the immunoSEQ Assay. Turning to the authors' computational methods: To compute T cell density, TCR beta template counts were normalized to usable DNA, which was estimated by amplifying housekeeping genes. The preseqR package was used to estimate richness by extrapolating to 400,000 templates for PBMC samples and to 120,000 templates for tissue samples. Clonality was defined as one minus Pielou's evenness. Tissue-enriched TCRs were identified by differential abundance testing using productive amino-acid clonotypes, minimum total count 5 and alpha 0.1. The Jaccard Index and the Morisita Overlap Index were used to measure how much the repertoires overlapped between compartments. GLIPH grouped TCR beta CDR3s together with public tetramer-defined viral CDR3s, and a viral motif had to include at least three viral sequences and show V-gene enrichment. As stored in TCRdb, this immuneACCESS dataset retains in-frame rearrangements with V and J assigned. A fraction of the clones does not appear; measured against another copy, unresolved V genes explain less than half of the discrepancy, and the remainder lacks a known reason. V and J calls and clone size are copied from that table; D and trimming were computed from the DNA. The sample table records around 130,000 clones; roughly 90% of these occur just once. Over 1.5% of the sample goes to the ten largest clones.

General conclusions and limits of the study: Uninvolved tumor-adjacent lung showed the highest T cell clonality, higher than tumor, which suggests more focused antigenic responses in the adjacent lung. Because the study design was exploratory, TCR variables were selected using unadjusted p-values without false-discovery rate correction. Higher blood T cell density associated with longer overall survival, while higher adjacent-lung clonality associated with shorter survival. A median of around 50 of the top 100 tumor clones were detected in paired uninvolved adjacent lung, and approximately 28 of these tumor clones were also found among the top 100 clones of the paired uninvolved adjacent lung. Because multi-region tumor sequencing was not done, intratumor heterogeneity could not be ruled out.

At diagnosis, peripheral blood, uninvolved tumor-adjacent lung and tumor were collected and were preserved as a mix of fresh-frozen and FFPE material. Blood samples were analyzed as peripheral blood mononuclear cells for TCR repertoire profiling. As concerns this clone: Its antigen target is currently unknown. Base qualities are not provided; no much larger clone lies one nucleotide away.

The TCR sequence derives from an older female donor with stage I lung adenocarcinoma. The chain is assembled from TRBV15 and TRBJ2-3, with 8 middle bases fitting TRBD2. The material sequenced was peripheral blood, taken before any cancer treatment. DNA sequence: TGTGCCACCGCAGCGGGGGGCACAGATACGCAGTATTTT. It translates as CATAAGGTDTQYF.